The T cell receptor (beta chain) under discussion was sequenced for a study of blood T cell repertoires in COVID-19. TCRdb's copy holds only in-frame clones and misses some; the assay was immunoSEQ multiplex PCR. The sample contains approximately 130,000 clones, 75% to 90% of which appear only once. Germline V gene data show CDR1 as MDHEN and CDR2 as SYDVKM. The CDR3 spans 11 residues. After removal of 5 bases from V and 9 bases from J, the junction contained 0 bases not matched to a gene. Sequencing used peripheral blood. The sequence was collected from a human donor in a cohort sampled during active COVID-19. The V gene is TRBV28, the J gene TRBJ2-1, with 8 bases that match TRBD1. The CDR3 sequence is CASSDRGEQFF. The CDR3 DNA reads as TGTGCCAGCAGTGACAGGGGTGAGCAGTTCTTC.